This record looks at one TCR beta chain sequence and its context. Its specificity is unknown. These data come from a study of immune evolution from preneoplasia to lung adenocarcinoma. This CDR3 has 15 amino acids. CDR1 and CDR2 (germline): SGHNT, YYREEE (reference sequence). Trimming cost V 3 bases and J 6 bases; bases outside gene matches: 10. Study findings and constraints: Normal lung had the highest top T cell clone frequencies. T cell clonality was higher in KRAS-mutant than EGFR-mutant or wild-type nodules.

Histologic diagnosis was independently verified by two lung pathologists. Clones were read by immunoSEQ multiplex PCR, and TCRdb kept only the in-frame ones, dropping some. The sample has around 4,400 clones, approximately 79% seen once. V and J are TRBV5-4 and TRBJ2-7, with TRBD1 matching 9 bases. Sequencing was done on a sample of FFPE minimally invasive lung adenocarcinoma tissue. The TCR sequence derives from a person over 45 with lung adenocarcinoma. The chain's CDR3 is CASSSGAGQGAEQYF. DNA of the CDR3: TGTGCCAGCAGCTCCGGGGCGGGACAGGGTGCCGAGCAGTACTTC.